This T cell receptor (beta chain) was identified during a study of spatial heterogeneity in lung cancer. Study-level background: There were, on average, more than 9.5 raw-read appearances for each unique TCR and UMI combination. Whole-study findings and limits: Ubiquitous, expanded tumor-derived TCRs were more frequently observed in blood at resection than at follow-up.

In regard to this clonotype: Its antigen is not known.

Time point denoted: sample taken at primary tumor resection. Unsorted whole RNA of tumor, nontumor lung or frozen PBMC was sequenced. The donors, around 71 patients with untreated early-stage non-small cell lung cancer, provided the samples. TCRdb re-called the 5' RACE reads through MiXCR, storing one row per CDR3 protein. The sample has 50,000 to 65,000 distinct CDR3 sequences, 8.4% seen once. The CDR3 contains 12 residues. Per germline, CDR1 MDHEN and CDR2 SYDVKM. Trimming stripped 6 bases from V and 8 bases from J, with 13 bases between. The sample in question was PBMCs, obtained at surgery. The rearrangement uses TRBV28 and TRBJ1-1; D is ambiguous. This TCR came from a female donor with early-stage non-small cell lung cancer. The CDR3 region has the DNA TGTGCCAGCAGAAGAATCAAGGCAGAAGCTTTCTTT. Translation: CASRRIKAEAFF.